These T cell receptor beta chains were read from a single sample in a study of T cell repertoires in cytomegalovirus infection. These receptors' antigens are unknown. Using its own MiXCR run on the reads, TCRdb lists one record per CDR3 protein. The sample yields some 920,000 distinct CDR3 sequences, approximately 31% seen once. The specimen was cultured CD8+ T cells from PBMCs, collected from culture after CMV antigen stimulation. The receptor set was obtained from a human donor in good health (CMV status not recorded). Some clones in this sample may be carry-over from other donors' samples. Each CDR3 is given with its conserved first and last residue. D genes are given only for firm matches. Where a row states a size, it is once, few, many or the class of an expanded clone; other rows omit it.

j_call,v_call,d_call,clone_size,cdr3_nt,cdr3_aa
TRBJ2-7,TRBV7-9,TRBD1,few,TGTGCCAGCAGCCCACCGACAGGGAACGAGCAGTACTTC,CASSPPTGNEQYF
TRBJ2-5,TRBV27,TRBD2,few,TGTGCCAGCAGTACCGGGGGGAGAGAGACCCAGTACTTC,CASSTGGRETQYF
TRBJ1-1,TRBV12-3/TRBV12-4,-,few,TGTGCCAGCACTCGGAACCCATTCACTGAAGCTTTCTTT,CASTRNPFTEAFF
TRBJ2-3,TRBV5-1,-,-,TGCGCCAGCAGCTTGGCGGAAGGGGCCACAGATACGCAGTATTTT,CASSLAEGATDTQYF
TRBJ1-2,TRBV19,-,-,TGTGCCAGTAGTATGGGTGGGAGTGGTGGCTACACCTTC,CASSMGGSGGYTF
TRBJ2-3,TRBV7-9,TRBD1,few,TGTGCCAGCAGCACTAACAGGGGGCGTGTAGAGGCAGATACGCAGTATTTT,CASSTNRGRVEADTQYF
TRBJ2-3,TRBV20-1,-,few,TGCAGTGCTAGACTCGTCCCCCCGACAGATACGCAGTATTTT,CSARLVPPTDTQYF
TRBJ1-5,TRBV7-2,-,many,TGTGCCAGCAGCTCCTTCAATCAGCCCCAGCATTTT,CASSSFNQPQHF
TRBJ2-5,TRBV28,-,-,TGTGCCAGCAGTCCCCCCCGGGGGACAGTAGTCGAGACCCAGTACTTC,CASSPPRGTVVETQYF
TRBJ2-1,TRBV5-1,-,few,TGCGCCAGCAGCAAAACGCCGGGACAAAAAGACTCCTACAATGAGCAGTTCTTC,CASSKTPGQKDSYNEQFF
TRBJ2-2,TRBV12-3/TRBV12-4,-,-,TGTGCCAGCAGTATGTCCACCGGGGAGCTGTTTTTT,CASSMSTGELFF
TRBJ2-4,TRBV27,-,-,TGTGCCAGCAGTTTAAAGCCCGGACCACTCTCCATAGCCAAAAACATTCAGTACTTC,CASSLKPGPLSIAKNIQYF
TRBJ1-1,TRBV14,-,-,TGTGCCAGCAGCCAAGGGGGGGTCAGGTACACTGAAGCTTTCTTT,CASSQGGVRYTEAFF
TRBJ2-4,TRBV5-5,TRBD1,few,TGTGCCAGCAGCCAGGGACAGCATCTGGCCAAAAACATTCAGTACTTC,CASSQGQHLAKNIQYF
TRBJ2-3,TRBV28,-,few,TGTGCCAGCAGTTTATGCATTGAACAGCTAACAGATACGCAGTATTTT,CASSLCIEQLTDTQYF
TRBJ2-5,TRBV3-1,TRBD1,-,TGTGCCAGCAGCCCCGACAGGGAGCCGGCGTGGGAGACCCAGTACTTC,CASSPDREPAWETQYF
TRBJ1-3,TRBV7-9,-,few,TGTGCCAGCAGCTTAGAGAGGAGGGGACTCTCTGGAAACACCATATATTTT,CASSLERRGLSGNTIYF
TRBJ2-2,TRBV7-2,-,many,TGTGCCAGCAGCTCGCACGAGGGCGTGGCGGCCGGGGAGCTGTTTTTT,CASSSHEGVAAGELFF
TRBJ2-3,TRBV15,-,-,TGTGCCACCAGCAGCGGGGGAGACCCCAGGGATACGCAGTATTTT,CATSSGGDPRDTQYF
TRBJ2-7,TRBV12-3/TRBV12-4,-,-,TGTGCCAGCCTCGGACAGAGCTACGAGCAGTACTTC,CASLGQSYEQYF